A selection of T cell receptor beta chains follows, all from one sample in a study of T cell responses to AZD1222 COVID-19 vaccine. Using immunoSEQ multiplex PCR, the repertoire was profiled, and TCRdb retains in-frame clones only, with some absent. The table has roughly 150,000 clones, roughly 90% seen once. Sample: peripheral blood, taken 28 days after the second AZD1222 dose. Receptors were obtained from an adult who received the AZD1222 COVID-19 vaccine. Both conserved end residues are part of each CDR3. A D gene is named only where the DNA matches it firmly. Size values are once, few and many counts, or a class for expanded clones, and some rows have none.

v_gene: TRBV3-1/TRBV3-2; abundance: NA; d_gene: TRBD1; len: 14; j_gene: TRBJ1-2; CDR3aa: CASSSGTGNYGYTF; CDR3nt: TGTGCCAGCAGCAGCGGGACAGGAAACTATGGCTACACCTTC
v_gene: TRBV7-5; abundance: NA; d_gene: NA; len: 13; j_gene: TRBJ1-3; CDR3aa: CAQGRSSGNTIYF; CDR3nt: TGTGCCCAAGGACGGAGCTCTGGAAACACCATATATTTT
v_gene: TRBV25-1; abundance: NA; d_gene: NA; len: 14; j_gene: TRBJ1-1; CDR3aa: CASRPGFRNTEAFF; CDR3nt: TGTGCCAGCAGACCGGGATTTAGGAACACTGAAGCTTTCTTT
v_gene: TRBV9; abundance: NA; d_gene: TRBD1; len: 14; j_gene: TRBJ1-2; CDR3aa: CASSGRGQGASYTF; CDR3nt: TGTGCCAGCAGCGGAAGGGGACAGGGCGCCAGCTACACCTTC
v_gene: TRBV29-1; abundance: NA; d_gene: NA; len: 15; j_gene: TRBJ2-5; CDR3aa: CSALLGLLLRETQYF; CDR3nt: TGCAGCGCCTTGCTAGGCCTACTCCTACGCGAGACCCAGTACTTC
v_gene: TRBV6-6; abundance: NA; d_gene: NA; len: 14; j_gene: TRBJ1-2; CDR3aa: CASSYRGGRDGYTF; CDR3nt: TGTGCCAGCAGTTACCGCGGGGGGCGGGATGGCTACACCTTC
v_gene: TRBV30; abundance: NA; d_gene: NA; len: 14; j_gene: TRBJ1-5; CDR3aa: CAWKQGRDNQPQHF; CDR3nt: TGTGCCTGGAAGCAGGGCAGGGACAATCAGCCCCAGCATTTT
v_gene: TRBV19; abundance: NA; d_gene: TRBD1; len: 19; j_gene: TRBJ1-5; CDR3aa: CASSGGRQGALLSNQPQHF; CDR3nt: TGTGCCAGTAGTGGAGGAAGACAGGGGGCCTTACTTAGCAATCAGCCCCAGCATTTT
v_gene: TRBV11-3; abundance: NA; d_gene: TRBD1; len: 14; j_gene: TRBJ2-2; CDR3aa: CASSRSGTAGELFF; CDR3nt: TGTGCCAGCAGCCGTTCCGGGACAGCCGGGGAGCTGTTTTTT
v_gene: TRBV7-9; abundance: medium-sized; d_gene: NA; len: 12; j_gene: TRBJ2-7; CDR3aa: CASSLGGGEQYF; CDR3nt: TGTGCCAGCAGCTTAGGAGGCGGCGAGCAGTACTTC
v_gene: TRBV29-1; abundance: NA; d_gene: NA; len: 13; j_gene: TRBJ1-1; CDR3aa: CSAPGGARTEAFF; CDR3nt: TGCAGCGCCCCTGGGGGGGCACGAACTGAAGCTTTCTTT
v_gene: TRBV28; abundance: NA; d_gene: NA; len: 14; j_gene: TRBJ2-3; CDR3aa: CASSTQRTTDTQYF; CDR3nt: TGTGCCAGCAGTACCCAGCGGACCACAGATACGCAGTATTTT
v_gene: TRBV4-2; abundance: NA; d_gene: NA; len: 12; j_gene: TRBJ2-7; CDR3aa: CASSGQSYEQYF; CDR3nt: TGTGCCAGCAGTGGACAGTCCTACGAGCAGTACTTC
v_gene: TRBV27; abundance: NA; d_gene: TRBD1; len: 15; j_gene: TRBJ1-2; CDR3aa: CASRTGIRGVYGYTF; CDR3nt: TGTGCCAGCAGGACCGGTATCAGGGGGGTCTATGGCTACACCTTC
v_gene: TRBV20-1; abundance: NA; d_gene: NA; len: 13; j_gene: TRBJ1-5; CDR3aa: CSASSRINQPQHF; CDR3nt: TGCAGTGCTAGTTCGCGGATTAATCAGCCCCAGCATTTT
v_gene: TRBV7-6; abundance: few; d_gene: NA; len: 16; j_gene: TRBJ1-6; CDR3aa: CASSLRGPGPNSPLHF; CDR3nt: TGTGCCAGCAGCTTAAGGGGCCCGGGTCCTAATTCACCCCTCCACTTT
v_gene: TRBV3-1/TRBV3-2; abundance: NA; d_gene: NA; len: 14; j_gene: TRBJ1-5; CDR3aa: CASSQSTWNQPQHF; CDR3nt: TGTGCCAGCAGCCAAAGTACGTGGAATCAGCCCCAGCATTTT
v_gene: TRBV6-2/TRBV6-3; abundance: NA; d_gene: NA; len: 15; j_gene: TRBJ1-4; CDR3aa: CASSLTGLFNEKLFF; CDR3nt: TGTGCCAGCAGCCTAACGGGACTGTTTAATGAAAAACTGTTTTTT
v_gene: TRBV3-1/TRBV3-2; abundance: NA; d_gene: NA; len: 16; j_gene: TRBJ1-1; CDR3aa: CASSQLLPAIYTEAFF; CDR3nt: TGTGCCAGCAGCCAACTATTGCCAGCGATCTACACTGAAGCTTTCTTT
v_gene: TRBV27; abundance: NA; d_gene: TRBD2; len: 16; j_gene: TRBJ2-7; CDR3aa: CASSVIFGLAVYEQYF; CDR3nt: TGTGCCAGCAGTGTGATATTTGGACTAGCGGTCTACGAGCAGTACTTC
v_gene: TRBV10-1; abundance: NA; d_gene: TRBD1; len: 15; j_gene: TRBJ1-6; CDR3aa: CASSPGTAGNSPLHF; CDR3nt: TGCGCCAGCAGCCCCGGGACAGCTGGGAATTCACCCCTCCACTTT
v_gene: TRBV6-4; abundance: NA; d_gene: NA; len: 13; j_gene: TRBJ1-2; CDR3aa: CASSDSGTYGYTF; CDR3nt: TGTGCCAGCAGTGACTCGGGGACCTATGGCTACACCTTC
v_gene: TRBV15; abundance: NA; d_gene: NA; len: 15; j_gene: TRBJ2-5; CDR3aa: CATSRDRGSQETQYF; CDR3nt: TGTGCCACCAGCAGAGATAGGGGGAGCCAAGAGACCCAGTACTTC
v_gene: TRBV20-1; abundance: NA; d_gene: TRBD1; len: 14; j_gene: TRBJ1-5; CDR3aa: CSASAGGAGQPQHF; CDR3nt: TGCAGTGCTAGTGCAGGGGGCGCCGGACAGCCCCAGCATTTT